One sample yielded the 23 T cell receptor beta chains listed below, sequenced in a study of T cells in Graves' hyperthyroidism and ophthalmopathy. Regions amplified from RNA transcripts were the TCR beta CDR3 regions. Researchers ran a first-round RT-PCR on the TCR CDR3 using the HTBI primer set. TCRdb used MiXCR to reprocess the multiplex PCR reads, holding one entry per CDR3 protein. This table has some 720,000 distinct CDR3 sequences, less than 20% appearing once. Sequenced sample: blood. These receptors all stem from a young man with Graves' hyperthyroidism.

This sequence joins TRBV10-3 and TRBJ1-1; D is undetermined. Deletions cut 0 bases from V and 1 base from J, with 9 bases between. Per the germline V gene, CDR1 is ENHRY and CDR2 is SYGVKD. This CDR3 region has 15 residues. The CDR3 DNA is TGTGCCATCAGTGAGTCGAAGCGTCAGAACACTGAAGCTTTCTTT. Its translation: CAISESKRQNTEAFF.

Only a few counts were recorded for this clonotype. The gene calls are TRBV11-2 and TRBJ2-1, with TRBD2 identical over 8 bases. The CDR3 contains 14 residues. Trimming removed 0 bases from V and 8 bases from J; junction bases left unmatched: 3. From germline, CDR1 is SGHAT and CDR2 FQNNGV. The CDR3 protein is CASSLEGLGHEQFF. Written as DNA, the CDR3 is TGTGCCAGCAGCTTAGAGGGACTAGGACATGAGCAGTTCTTC.

This chain uses TRBV25-1 with TRBJ2-7, with 7 nucleotides matching TRBD2. This CDR3 is 14 amino acids long. Germline values: CDR1 MGHDK, CDR2 SYGVNS. V was clipped by 6 bases and J by 5 bases; unmatched bases: 10. The CDR3 sequence is CASRARREGDEQYF. The CDR3 DNA sequence: TGTGCCAGCAGGGCGAGGAGGGAGGGTGACGAGCAGTACTTC.

This clonotype occurred a few times. The J gene is TRBJ1-1, the V gene TRBV4-1, with 7 bases matching TRBD1. CDR3 size: 16 residues. V trimming: 5 bases; J trimming: 0 bases; junction bases outside the gene matches: 9. Germline CDR1 MGHRA, CDR2 YSYEKL. The CDR3 nucleotides are TGCGCCAGCAGCTTTCGACAGGGTTTAATGAACACTGAAGCTTTCTTT. Translation: CASSFRQGLMNTEAFF.

This clonotype has at least ten counts. The chain is built from TRBV20-1 and TRBJ2-1; D call uncertain. Germline V gives CDR1 DFQATT, CDR2 SNEGSKA (reference sequence). V lost 6 bases and J 7 bases, leaving 10 bases between the germline ends. The length of the CDR3 is 11 residues. CDR3 DNA sequence: TGCAGTGCCTCTCCGAGGAATGAGCAGTTCTTC. Translation gives CSASPRNEQFF.

This clonotype has ten or more counts. The chain combines TRBV7-9 with TRBJ2-1, with 10 bases fitting TRBD2. The V gene's germline CDR1 is SEHNR and CDR2 FQNEAQ (reference sequence). The V and J ends lost 4 bases and 7 bases, in that order; junction bases with no gene match: 7. The CDR3 consists of 15 residues. This CDR3 reads CASSSSGSELNEQFF. The DNA for the CDR3 is TGTGCCAGCAGCTCTAGCGGGAGCGAGCTTAATGAGCAGTTCTTC.

This clonotype was counted at least ten times. The chain joins TRBV18 to TRBJ2-7; tentatively, D is TRBD2 (6 bases). Germline V gene sequence: CDR1 KGHSH, CDR2 LQKENI. This CDR3 has 14 residues. V lost 0 bases, J lost 3 bases, and 9 bases lay in between. The CDR3 loop reads CASSPPAGNYEQYF. In DNA form, the CDR3 reads TGTGCCAGCTCACCACCAGCGGGCAACTACGAGCAGTACTTC.

This clonotype has just a few counts. The gene calls are TRBV20-1 and TRBJ2-7; D tentatively fits TRBD1 or TRBD2 (6 bases each). V was cut by 0 bases and J by 0 bases, with 15 bases left in between. CDR1 and CDR2 from the germline V gene are DFQATT and SNEGSKA (reference sequence). The CDR3 is 16 residues long. The CDR3 sequence is CSARDRWGAVSYEQYF. CDR3 DNA: TGCAGTGCTAGAGATCGGTGGGGGGCCGTCTCCTACGAGCAGTACTTC.

Concerning this clonotype itself: Just one base apart from a much larger clone, this may be a read error. Likely a read error: the CDR3 ends without its conserved phenylalanine or tryptophan. The chain links TRBV28 to TRBJ2-1; 10 nucleotides agree with TRBD2. Trimming took 2 bases from V and 0 from J; bases not matched to a gene: 7. The germline CDR1 and CDR2 sequences are MDHEN and SYDVKM. This CDR3 has 18 amino acids. The CDR3 DNA reads TGTGCCAGCAGTTTAGGCCCAGCGGGAGGGCCCTCCTACAATGAGCAGTTCTCC. It is translated as CASSLGPAGGPSYNEQFS.

This clonotype was counted at least ten times. The rearrangement uses TRBV27 and TRBJ2-2; no reliable D call. This CDR3 has 15 amino acids. Germline V gene data show CDR1 as MNHEY and CDR2 as SMNVEV (reference sequence). V gave up 2 bases and J gave up 2 bases, with 9 bases separating them. The CDR3 here is CASSLEQRNTGELFF. The CDR3, as DNA: TGTGCCAGCAGTTTAGAACAGCGAAACACCGGGGAGCTGTTTTTT.

This clonotype was counted ten times or more. J is TRBJ2-5 and V is TRBV11-1; D possibly matches TRBD1 or TRBD2 (6 bases each). Between the trimmed V and J ends, which lost 7 bases and 0 bases, there was a span of 18 bases. The length of the CDR3 is 16 residues. CDR1 and CDR2 from the germline V gene are SGHAT and FQDESV (reference sequence). This CDR3 reads CASTNMRGANQETQYF. CDR3 nucleotide sequence: TGTGCCAGCACCAACATGAGGGGGGCGAACCAAGAGACCCAGTACTTC. The full variable domain, rest sourced from reference TRBV11-1 and TRBJ2-5, is EAEVAQSPRYKITEKSQAVAFWCDPISGHATLYWYRQILGQGPELLVQFQDESVVDDSQLPKDRFSAERLKGVDSTLKIQPAELGDSAMYLCASTNMRGANQETQYFGPGTRLLVL.

This clonotype was counted a few times. The rearrangement uses TRBV5-1 and TRBJ1-1; no reliable D call. The CDR3 runs to 13 residues. Trimming shortened V by 7 bases and J by 4 bases, and 14 bases separated the two germline ends. In germline, CDR1 is SGHRS, CDR2 YFSETQ. This CDR3 reads CASLDTSGTEAFF. CDR3 coding DNA: TGCGCCAGCTTAGATACATCAGGCACTGAAGCTTTCTTT. Full variable domain (rest looked up from reference TRBV5-1 and TRBJ1-1): KAGVTQTPRYLIKTRGQQVTLSCSPISGHRSVSWYQQTPGQGLQFLFEYFSETQRNKGNFPGRFSGRQFSNSRSEMNVSTLELGDSALYLCASLDTSGTEAFFGQGTRLTVV.

The sample holds a few counts of this clonotype. The chain is built from TRBV10-2 and TRBJ2-5; the match to TRBD2 covers 7 bases. J gave up 4 bases and V 6 bases, and 5 bases lay outside the gene matches. The germline CDR1 and CDR2 sequences are WSHSY and SAAADI. This CDR3 is 13 amino acids long. The CDR3 is CASRGGVLETQYF. The CDR3, as DNA: TGCGCCAGCAGGGGGGGGGTTTTAGAGACCCAGTACTTC.

At least ten counts were recorded for this clonotype. V and J are TRBV28 and TRBJ1-3; a weak D match, TRBD1 (6 bases). CDR3 size: 17 residues. Trimming shortened V by 3 bases and J by 0 bases, and 15 bases separated the two germline ends. From germline, CDR1 is MDHEN and CDR2 SYDVKM. CDR3 nucleotide sequence: TGTGCCAGCAGTTTTTTCGTCGGGGGCGCCTCTGGAAACACCATATATTTT. As protein: CASSFFVGGASGNTIYF. The full variable domain, completed using reference TRBV28 and TRBJ1-3, is DVKVTQSSRYLVKRTGEKVFLECVQDMDHENMFWYRQDPGLGLRLIYFSYDVKMKEKGDIPEGYSVSREKKERFSLILESASTNQTSMYLCASSFFVGGASGNTIYFGEGSWLTVV.

This clonotype was seen repeatedly, ten times or more. The chain combines TRBV20-1 with TRBJ2-7; the match to TRBD1 covers 9 bases. This CDR3 contains 16 residues. The V gene end was trimmed by 4 bases and the J gene end by 0 bases; junction bases not matched to a gene: 10. Germline V gives CDR1 DFQATT, CDR2 SNEGSKA (reference sequence). The DNA of the CDR3 is TGCAGTGCTACCGGGACAGGGCTTGAGCACTCCTACGAGCAGTACTTC. It codes for CSATGTGLEHSYEQYF.

With regard to this clonotype: One junction end does not reproduce the germline sequence, and a read error may be involved. CDR3 DNA: TGTGCCACCAGTGATTCTTGGACAGCGAACACCGGGAAGCTGATTTTT. Protein sequence: CATSDSWTANTGKLIF. The chain combines TRBV24-1 with TRBJ2-2; D may be TRBD1 (6 bases). This CDR3 is 16 amino acids long. The germline V gene encodes CDR1 KGHDR and CDR2 SFDVKD.

The chain links TRBV5-1 to TRBJ2-7; D could derive from TRBD1 or TRBD2 (5 bases each). Germline lookup yields CDR1 SGHRS and CDR2 YFSETQ. The CDR3 extends over 13 amino acids. With 4 bases removed from V and 7 bases from J, the gap between germline ends came to 15 bases. The CDR3 DNA follows: TGCGCCAGCAGCCCCGACAGACTACGAGAGCAGTACTTC. Translation: CASSPDRLREQYF. The whole variable domain, filled in from reference TRBV5-1 and TRBJ2-7, reads KAGVTQTPRYLIKTRGQQVTLSCSPISGHRSVSWYQQTPGQGLQFLFEYFSETQRNKGNFPGRFSGRQFSNSRSEMNVSTLELGDSALYLCASSPDRLREQYFGPGTRLTVT.

The chain employs TRBV4-3 and TRBJ1-2; the D gene is possibly TRBD1 (6 bases). Germline assignment: CDR1 LGHNA and CDR2 YSLEER. Trimming removed 5 bases from V and 0 bases from J, with 13 bases in between. This CDR3 has 15 residues. This CDR3 reads CASSKRTEANYGYTF. The CDR3 DNA follows: TGCGCCAGCAGCAAAAGGACAGAAGCTAACTATGGCTACACCTTC.

This clonotype has a handful of counts. The chain links TRBV12-3 or TRBV12-4 to TRBJ1-4; D unclear. CDR3 length: 14 residues. With 1 base removed from V and 3 bases from J, the gap between germline ends came to 6 bases. This CDR3 is CASSLEQANEKLFF. The DNA of the CDR3 is TGTGCCAGCAGTTTAGAGCAGGCTAATGAAAAACTGTTTTTT.

This clonotype has more than one count but fewer than ten. V usage is TRBV4-3 and J usage is TRBJ2-1; the match to TRBD2 covers 9 bases. Trimming removed 0 bases from V and 4 bases from J; junction bases left unmatched: 7. This CDR3 is built from 17 residues. In germline, CDR1 is LGHNA, CDR2 YSLEER. CDR3 in DNA: TGCGCCAGCAGCCAAGATAGTTTAGCGGGAGTGTACAATGAGCAGTTCTTC. It translates to CASSQDSLAGVYNEQFF.

This clonotype has only a few counts. The chain carries TRBV7-3 and TRBJ2-1, with 9 bases aligning to TRBD2. With 6 bases clipped from V and 7 bases from J, the junction kept 13 bases outside the gene matches. CDR3 length: 16 amino acids. CDR1 is SGHTA and CDR2 is FQGTGA in the germline V gene. The CDR3: CASSPRGIAGVNEQFF. As DNA, the CDR3 is TGTGCCAGCAGTCCAAGAGGGATAGCGGGAGTAAATGAGCAGTTCTTC. Supplemented by reference TRBV7-3 and TRBJ2-1, the full variable domain reads GAGVSQTPSNKVTEKGKYVELRCDPISGHTALYWYRQSLGQGPEFLIYFQGTGAADDSGLPNDRFFAVRPEGSVSTLKIQRTERGDSAVYLCASSPRGIAGVNEQFFGPGTRLTVL.

This clonotype was recorded a few times. This chain connects TRBV29-1 to TRBJ2-7; 8 bases map to TRBD2. This CDR3 has 13 amino acids. After removal of 6 bases from V and 2 bases from J, the junction contained 6 bases not matched to a gene. The germline V gene encodes CDR1 SQVTM and CDR2 ANQGSEA. CDR3 amino acids: CSVNSGATYEQYF. The CDR3 DNA reads TGCAGCGTCAATAGCGGGGCGACCTACGAGCAGTACTTC.

This clonotype was seen a few times. The rearrangement joins TRBV5-1 to TRBJ1-1; 9 bases are a match to TRBD1. Per germline, CDR1 SGHRS and CDR2 YFSETQ. CDR3 size: 15 residues. V trimming: 4 bases; J trimming: 1 base; junction bases outside the gene matches: 5. In nucleotides, the CDR3 is TGCGCCAGCAGCCCCCAGGGACAGGGGAACACTGAAGCTTTCTTT. Translation: CASSPQGQGNTEAFF.